This T cell receptor beta chain was sequenced during a study of T cell changes during pregnancy in multiple sclerosis. V was pared by 10 bases and J by 6 bases, with 19 bases between. The CDR3 is 14 residues long. Germline V gene sequence: CDR1 ENHRY, CDR2 SYGVKD. Clones were sequenced by immunoSEQ multiplex PCR, and TCRdb holds only the in-frame ones, with some missing. Of 25,000 to 30,000 clones listed, about 89% are singletons. This receptor was obtained from a female donor in good health, enrolled as a control in a pregnancy study. The chain employs TRBV10-3 and TRBJ2-1, with D possibly TRBD2 on 5 matching bases. The specimen was CD4+ T cells from peripheral blood mononuclear cells, collected in the first trimester of pregnancy. The DNA of the CDR3 is TGTGCCACCCTGGAGAGGCTAGCAATCAATGAGCAGTTCTTC. Protein sequence: CATLERLAINEQFF.